Listed below are T cell receptor beta chains from one sample, sequenced in a study of cytomegalovirus exposure and HLA in healthy donors. Repertoires were generated with immunoSEQ multiplex PCR, while TCRdb's copy carries only in-frame clones and drops some. Of some 170,000 clones listed, roughly 72% are singletons. The specimen was PBMCs. The receptors shown here come from a woman in her thirties or forties in good health and CMV-seronegative. Both conserved end residues are part of each CDR3. The D gene is left open where the match is weak. Size tells how often a clone was seen (once, few, many) or the class of an expanded clone, and some rows leave it out.

>NA|NA|TRBV27|TRBJ2-1
CASSQRPEGNEQFF
TGTGCCAGCAGCCAACGCCCGGAGGGGAATGAGCAGTTCTTC
>TRBD1|NA|TRBV2|TRBJ1-5
CASRMGQGNNQPQHF
TGTGCCAGCAGAATGGGACAGGGCAACAATCAGCCCCAGCATTTT
>NA|NA|TRBV9|TRBJ2-2
CASSVEGRGTGELFF
TGTGCCAGCAGCGTAGAGGGGCGCGGCACCGGGGAGCTGTTTTTT
>NA|NA|TRBV11-2|TRBJ2-6
CASSSSNSGANVLTF
TGTGCCAGCAGCTCCTCTAACTCTGGGGCCAACGTCCTGACTTTC
>NA|NA|TRBV27|TRBJ1-4
CASSSLTNEKLFF
TGTGCCAGCAGTTCCCTCACTAATGAAAAACTGTTTTTT
>TRBD2|NA|TRBV5-6|TRBJ2-7
CASSGFSGVSGEQYF
TGTGCCAGCAGCGGCTTTAGCGGGGTTTCAGGGGAGCAGTACTTC
>NA|NA|TRBV9|TRBJ2-1
CASSALGGNEQFF
TGTGCCAGCAGCGCACTAGGAGGGAATGAGCAGTTCTTC
>TRBD1|NA|TRBV30|TRBJ1-4
CAWSGQGGPNEKLFF
TGTGCCTGGAGTGGACAGGGAGGACCTAATGAAAAACTGTTTTTT
>NA|once|TRBV2|TRBJ2-2
CASRTGAAGELFF
TGTGCCAGCCGGACGGGAGCGGCCGGGGAGCTGTTTTTT
>TRBD1|NA|TRBV28|TRBJ1-5
CASTGADQPQHF
TGTGCCAGTACAGGGGCAGATCAGCCCCAGCATTTT
>NA|NA|TRBV18|TRBJ2-3
CASSPPSQDTQYF
TGTGCCAGCTCACCACCGAGTCAAGATACGCAGTATTTT
>NA|NA|TRBV7-6|TRBJ2-7
CASSAFSGSYEQYF
TGTGCCAGCAGCGCCTTTAGCGGATCCTACGAGCAGTACTTC
>NA|few|TRBV6-1|TRBJ1-4
CASSGGQRATNEKLFF
TGTGCCAGCAGTGGAGGACAGCGTGCAACTAATGAAAAACTGTTTTTT
>TRBD2|NA|TRBV15|TRBJ2-1
CATSRVAGSGEQFF
TGTGCCACCAGCAGAGTAGCTGGTAGCGGGGAGCAGTTCTTC
>NA|few|TRBV7-3|TRBJ2-2
CASSYDRTNTGELFF
TGTGCCAGCAGCTATGACAGGACGAACACCGGGGAGCTGTTTTTT
>TRBD2|NA|TRBV5-6|TRBJ2-2
CASSWGLAGGNTGELFF
TGTGCCAGCAGCTGGGGGCTAGCGGGAGGAAACACCGGGGAGCTGTTTTTT
>NA|few|TRBV7-9|TRBJ1-2
CSSSLARSGYTF
TGTTCCAGCAGCTTAGCCCGGTCGGGCTACACCTTC
>NA|NA|TRBV4-1|TRBJ1-2
CASSSDKVPGYTF
TGCGCCAGCAGCTCCGACAAAGTCCCCGGCTACACCTTC
>TRBD2|few|TRBV5-6|TRBJ2-1
CASSLSGRAGEQFF
TGTGCCAGCAGCCTTAGCGGGAGGGCCGGAGAGCAGTTCTTC
>TRBD2|NA|TRBV19|TRBJ2-1
CASTPGLTSGRKGEQFF
TGTGCCAGTACCCCCGGTCTGACTAGCGGGAGGAAGGGTGAGCAGTTCTTC
>NA|NA|TRBV28|TRBJ2-2
CASSILGSNTGELFF
TGTGCCAGCAGTATCTTGGGCTCGAACACCGGGGAGCTGTTTTTT
>TRBD2|few|TRBV5-4|TRBJ2-1
CASSLGELAGGYNEQFF
TGTGCCAGCAGCTTGGGGGAACTAGCGGGAGGTTACAATGAGCAGTTCTTC
>TRBD1|NA|TRBV27|TRBJ1-5
CASSLTGGAYQPQHF
TGTGCCAGCAGTCTAACAGGGGGCGCGTATCAGCCCCAGCATTTT
>TRBD2|few|TRBV6-5|TRBJ2-3
CASSYRREETDTQYF
TGTGCCAGCAGTTACAGGCGGGAGGAGACAGATACGCAGTATTTT
>TRBD2|few|TRBV11-2|TRBJ2-7
CASSLGGGEQYF
TGTGCCAGCAGCTTAGGGGGGGGAGAGCAGTACTTC
>NA|few|TRBV7-2|TRBJ1-5
CASSLGRDQPQHF
TGTGCCAGCAGCTTGGGGAGGGATCAGCCCCAGCATTTT
>NA|NA|TRBV19|TRBJ2-3
CASSLESHTQYF
TGTGCCAGTAGTTTGGAGTCCCATACGCAGTATTTT
>TRBD2|NA|TRBV9|TRBJ2-3
CASSASGVGGRADTQYF
TGTGCCAGCAGCGCGAGTGGGGTTGGCGGGAGAGCAGATACGCAGTATTTT
>NA|once|TRBV4-2|TRBJ1-2
CASSQDTTGANYGYTF
TGTGCCAGCAGCCAAGATACGACCGGAGCTAACTATGGCTACACCTTC
>TRBD1|once|TRBV5-1|TRBJ2-3
CASGGQQNTDTQYF
TGCGCCAGCGGGGGACAGCAAAACACAGATACGCAGTATTTT
>NA|NA|TRBV11-3|TRBJ2-3
CASSLYRGSDTQYF
TGTGCCAGCAGCTTATATCGAGGATCAGATACGCAGTATTTT
>NA|NA|TRBV29-1|TRBJ1-2
CSVERGRGSGYTF
TGCAGCGTTGAGAGGGGCAGGGGTTCTGGCTACACCTTC
>TRBD2|NA|TRBV30|TRBJ2-5
CAVAGEETQYF
TGTGCAGTAGCGGGAGAAGAGACCCAGTACTTC
>TRBD1|NA|TRBV25-1|TRBJ2-1
CASSDTGGAYNEQFF
TGTGCCAGCAGTGACACAGGGGGCGCGTATAATGAGCAGTTCTTC
>NA|NA|TRBV7-7|TRBJ2-5
CASSLGKGSGSQETQYF
TGTGCTAGCAGCCTAGGGAAGGGGTCAGGGTCACAAGAGACCCAGTACTTC
>NA|NA|TRBV5-1|TRBJ1-2
CASSSGNYGYTF
TGCGCCAGCTCTTCGGGAAACTATGGCTACACCTTC
>NA|NA|TRBV27|TRBJ2-7
CASSLGPSYEQYF
TGTGCCAGCAGTTTAGGCCCATCCTACGAGCAGTACTTC
>NA|NA|TRBV27|TRBJ1-2
CASSSYPSGNYGYTF
TGTGCCAGCAGTTCCTATCCTAGCGGAAACTATGGCTACACCTTC
>TRBD1|NA|TRBV5-4|TRBJ2-2
CASSLSSGQGVIGELFF
TGTGCCAGCAGCTTAAGCTCCGGACAGGGGGTAATCGGGGAGCTGTTTTTT
>NA|once|TRBV27|TRBJ1-2
CASSLEGNGYTF
TGTGCCAGCAGTTTAGAGGGAAATGGCTACACCTTC
>TRBD2|few|TRBV19|TRBJ2-2
CASTTSGANTGELFF
TGTGCCAGTACCACTAGCGGTGCGAACACCGGGGAGCTGTTTTTT
>TRBD1|NA|TRBV11-3|TRBJ2-7
CASSEVWGTGGEQYF
TGTGCCAGCAGCGAAGTTTGGGGGACAGGGGGCGAGCAGTACTTC
>NA|NA|TRBV28|TRBJ1-2
CASSPFRGVKTNYGYTF
TGTGCCAGCAGTCCGTTTCGGGGGGTTAAAACTAACTATGGCTACACCTTC
>TRBD2|NA|TRBV30|TRBJ2-4
CAWAGTSGSIQYF
TGTGCCTGGGCCGGGACTAGCGGGTCCATTCAGTACTTC
>NA|NA|TRBV28|TRBJ2-2
CASSLPPRDTGELFF
TGTGCCAGCAGCCTCCCGCCCAGGGACACCGGGGAGCTGTTTTTT
>TRBD2|NA|TRBV7-9|TRBJ2-5
CASSWTSGPRTQYF
TGTGCCAGCAGCTGGACTAGCGGTCCCAGGACCCAGTACTTC
>TRBD2|NA|TRBV5-1|TRBJ2-1
CASSSTPLAGNNEQFF
TGCGCCAGCAGCTCGACCCCTCTAGCGGGGAACAATGAGCAGTTCTTC
>TRBD2|NA|TRBV28|TRBJ2-7
CASRGTSGSSYEQYF
TGTGCCAGCAGGGGGACTAGCGGGTCTTCCTACGAGCAGTACTTC
>TRBD2|NA|TRBV11-2|TRBJ2-7
CASSLGILAGALNEQYF
TGTGCCAGCAGCTTAGGTATACTAGCGGGAGCCTTAAACGAGCAGTACTTC
>TRBD1|NA|TRBV7-8|TRBJ1-2
CASSSRQGNYGYTF
TGTGCCAGCAGCTCGCGACAGGGAAACTATGGCTACACCTTC
>TRBD2|NA|TRBV5-1|TRBJ2-2
CASRKAGGESGELFF
TGCGCCAGCAGAAAAGCGGGAGGGGAGAGCGGGGAGCTGTTTTTT
>TRBD1|NA|TRBV28|TRBJ1-4
CASSSTPDRVPNEKLFF
TGTGCCAGCAGTTCCACTCCTGACAGGGTTCCTAATGAAAAACTGTTTTTT
>TRBD1|NA|TRBV5-1|TRBJ2-3
CASSPQGVALRTDTQYF
TGCGCCAGCAGCCCCCAGGGGGTAGCCCTACGCACAGATACGCAGTATTTT
>NA|NA|TRBV19|TRBJ1-1
CASSIVEQGGAFF
TGTGCCAGTAGTATTGTCGAACAGGGTGGAGCTTTCTTT
>TRBD2|NA|TRBV12-5|TRBJ2-4
CASGLVPSGRNIQYF
TGTGCTAGTGGTTTGGTACCGAGCGGGAGAAACATTCAGTACTTC
>NA|NA|TRBV30|TRBJ2-3
CAWRAERYSTDTQYF
TGTGCCTGGCGCGCGGAGCGGTATAGCACAGATACGCAGTATTTT
>TRBD1|NA|TRBV30|TRBJ2-5
CAWARGQGATQYF
TGTGCCTGGGCAAGGGGGCAGGGAGCGACCCAGTACTTC
>NA|NA|TRBV9|TRBJ1-3
CASSVGQLPGNTIYF
TGTGCCAGCAGCGTAGGACAGTTGCCTGGAAACACCATATATTTT
>NA|NA|TRBV29-1|TRBJ1-2
CSVEGTPYGYTF
TGCAGCGTTGAGGGCACCCCCTATGGCTACACCTTC